The 18 T cell receptor beta chains below come from one sample, sequenced in a study of cytomegalovirus exposure and HLA in healthy donors. Use of 60 Vbeta and 13 Jbeta primers characterized the PCR. Profiled with immunoSEQ multiplex PCR; TCRdb holds only in-frame clones, not every one. The table for this sample gives tens of thousands of clones. Material for sequencing was PBMCs. The source of these receptors is a man aged 35-49 years in good health and CMV-seronegative.

The chain has TRBV6-5 and TRBJ2-7; 14 nucleotides agree with TRBD2. Unmatched junction bases numbered 6, after V lost 4 bases and J lost 4 bases. The CDR3 is 16 residues long. Germline V gene lookup returns CDR1 MNHEY and CDR2 SVGAGI. The CDR3 reads CASSSGTSGGLYEQYF. The CDR3 DNA follows: TGTGCCAGCAGTTCAGGGACTAGCGGGGGCCTGTACGAGCAGTACTTC.

The V and J genes are TRBV6-1 and TRBJ2-7, with 7 positions matching TRBD1. V dropped 3 bases and J dropped 7; count of bases not matched to a gene: 6. The CDR3 loop spans 13 amino acids. Germline CDR1 and CDR2: MNHNS and SASEGT. In DNA, the CDR3 is TGTGCCAGCAGTGAGACGACAGGGTGGGAGCAGTACTTC. Protein: CASSETTGWEQYF.

This sequence joins TRBV6-5 and TRBJ2-1; 9 nucleotides align to TRBD1. Germline CDR1 MNHEY, CDR2 SVGAGI. The CDR3 is 14 residues long. With 8 bases clipped from V and 6 bases from J, the junction kept 8 bases outside the gene matches. In DNA form, the CDR3 reads TGTGCCAGCTCAGAACAGGGGGCGATCAATGAGCAGTTCTTC. Residues: CASSEQGAINEQFF.

The V gene is TRBV10-2, the J gene TRBJ1-5; D remains ambiguous. Germline assignment: CDR1 WSHSY and CDR2 SAAADI. CDR3 length: 15 amino acids. The V end lost 2 bases, the J end lost 6 bases, and 14 bases lay between the germline ends. For the CDR3, the DNA is TGCGCCAGCAGTGAGCCACGGATTGGGAGTCAGCCCCAGCATTTT. It specifies CASSEPRIGSQPQHF.

The CDR3 loop is CASSLSQGSTEAFF. CDR3 sequence (DNA): TGTGCCAGCAGTTTAAGTCAGGGTAGCACTGAAGCTTTCTTT. The chain links TRBV28 to TRBJ1-1, with D possibly TRBD1 on 5 matching bases. The germline gives CDR1 MDHEN, CDR2 SYDVKM. The CDR3 is 14 amino acids. With 2 bases removed from V and 4 bases from J, the gap between germline ends came to 11 bases. The variable domain in full, with the rest retrieved from reference TRBV28 and TRBJ1-1, is DVKVTQSSRYLVKRTGEKVFLECVQDMDHENMFWYRQDPGLGLRLIYFSYDVKMKEKGDIPEGYSVSREKKERFSLILESASTNQTSMYLCASSLSQGSTEAFFGQGTRLTVV.

The V and J genes are TRBV28 and TRBJ1-3, with 7 bases fitting TRBD1. With 4 bases clipped from V and 3 bases from J, the junction kept 3 bases outside the gene matches. Germline V CDR1 and CDR2: MDHEN, SYDVKM. The CDR3 sequence is 14 residues long. The CDR3 DNA reads TGTGCCAGCAGTTCGACAGGGAATGGAAACACCATATATTTT. Its translation: CASSSTGNGNTIYF.

The CDR3 DNA follows: TGCGCCAGCAGCTTGGTGGCAGGGGAGAACACTGAAGCTTTCTTT. Amino acid sequence: CASSLVAGENTEAFF. V usage is TRBV5-1 and J usage is TRBJ1-1, with a tentative D call TRBD1 (6 bases). The V gene's germline CDR1 is SGHRS and CDR2 YFSETQ. The CDR3 is 15 residues long. Trimming shortened V by 0 bases and J by 1 base, and 10 bases separated the two germline ends.

The CDR3 nucleotides are TGTGCCAGCTCAGATAACAGGGGCCCGAACGACAATGAGCAGTTCTTC. Its protein product is CASSDNRGPNDNEQFF. The chain recombines TRBV18 with TRBJ2-1; the match to TRBD1 covers 7 bases. Germline lookup yields CDR1 KGHSH and CDR2 LQKENI. This CDR3 has 16 amino acids. J gave up 5 bases and V 5 bases, and 12 bases lay outside the gene matches.

The rearrangement links TRBV5-1 to TRBJ1-1; no firm D call. In germline, CDR1 is SGHRS, CDR2 YFSETQ. Trimming pared 4 bases from V and 1 base from J, leaving 14 bases between. CDR3 length equals 15 residues. CDR3 in DNA: TGCGCCAGCAGCGCCAAAGACAACCCGAACACTGAAGCTTTCTTT. As protein: CASSAKDNPNTEAFF.

Frequency places this clone as medium-sized. This chain connects TRBV5-4 to TRBJ1-2; no clear D. In germline, CDR1 is SGHNT, CDR2 YYREEE (reference sequence). V lost 4 bases and J 2 bases, leaving 9 bases between the germline ends. CDR3 length equals 13 residues. This CDR3 is CASSPLQNYGYTF. The CDR3 coding sequence is TGTGCCAGCAGCCCACTCCAAAACTATGGCTACACCTTC.

The gene calls are TRBV4-1 and TRBJ2-5; tentative D call: TRBD1 (8 bases). The CDR3 runs to 15 residues. The ends were cut back, 0 bases at V and 5 bases at J, with 13 bases in the middle. Germline V gives CDR1 MGHRA, CDR2 YSYEKL. The CDR3 loop is CASSQDDRGGETQYF. In nucleotides, the CDR3 is TGCGCCAGCAGCCAAGATGACAGGGGAGGGGAGACCCAGTACTTC.

The chain combines TRBV18 with TRBJ2-1; 7 bases agree with TRBD1. Germline CDR1 KGHSH, CDR2 LQKENI. Trimming took 4 bases from V and 12 from J; bases not matched to a gene: 9. The CDR3 contains 13 residues. As DNA, the CDR3 is TGTGCCAGCTCACTGGGGACAGAAGTAATGCAGTTCTTC. It is translated as CASSLGTEVMQFF.

The chain joins TRBV29-1 to TRBJ1-1, with D hard to call. Deletions cut 1 base from V and 2 bases from J, with 11 bases between. The CDR3 consists of 14 residues. The V gene's germline CDR1 is SQVTM and CDR2 ANQGSEA. The CDR3 region is CSVEVSMGNTEAFF. In DNA form, the CDR3 reads TGCAGCGTTGAAGTGAGCATGGGCAACACTGAAGCTTTCTTT.

The CDR3 bases are TGCGCCAGCAGCCCACAGGGGGCGGAAAACGAGCAGTACTTC. It yields the protein CASSPQGAENEQYF. The chain has TRBV5-1 and TRBJ2-7, with TRBD1 identical over 9 bases. The germline V gene has CDR1 SGHRS and CDR2 YFSETQ. This CDR3 contains 14 residues. Trimming cost V 4 bases and J 5 bases; bases outside gene matches: 7.

The V and J genes are TRBV12-5 and TRBJ2-7, with 9 bases fitting TRBD1. Germline CDR1 is LGHNT and CDR2 is FRNRAP. V lost 7 bases, J lost 5 bases, and 9 bases stayed unmatched. This CDR3 contains 14 residues. CDR3 protein: CASETGTGKDEQYF. CDR3 coding DNA: TGTGCTAGTGAGACCGGGACAGGGAAGGACGAGCAGTACTTC.

This chain's CDR3 is CARRQENNEKLFF. CDR3 DNA sequence: TGTGCCAGGAGACAGGAAAATAATGAAAAACTGTTTTTT. The genes are TRBV5-6 and TRBJ1-4; a weak D match, TRBD1 (6 bases). V was cut by 8 bases and J by 4 bases, with 12 bases left in between. CDR3 length: 13 amino acids. Germline V gives CDR1 SGHDT, CDR2 YYEEEE.

The CDR3 loop reads CASSFGTGYGYTF. The CDR3 DNA reads as TGCGCCAGCAGCTTCGGGACAGGATATGGCTACACCTTC. The chain couples TRBV5-1 to TRBJ1-2; TRBD1 aligns across 8 bases. The CDR3 covers 13 residues. The J segment lost 5 bases and the V segment lost 2 bases, leaving 2 bases of the junction unmatched. Germline-derived CDR1 and CDR2 are SGHRS and YFSETQ.

The chain carries TRBV19 and TRBJ2-1; D not certain. The CDR3 consists of 14 residues. Trimming took 4 bases from V and 4 from J, leaving 11 bases between them. Germline V gene sequence: CDR1 LNHDA, CDR2 SQIVND (reference sequence). The CDR3: CASSTGSDYNEQFF. As DNA, the CDR3 is TGTGCCAGTAGTACCGGGTCAGATTACAATGAGCAGTTCTTC.